This section outlines one T cell receptor (beta chain) sequence together with its context. The assay was immunoSEQ multiplex PCR, and TCRdb's table has in-frame clones only and misses some. The sample consists of 75,000 to 95,000 clones, 80% to 95% of them appearing once. These data come from a study of T cell changes during pregnancy in multiple sclerosis. Germline CDR1 is MNHEY and CDR2 is SMNVEV (reference sequence). Trimming cost V 7 bases and J 3 bases; bases outside gene matches: 8. The CDR3 runs 15 residues. This rearrangement joins TRBV27 to TRBJ1-4; TRBD1 aligns across 7 bases. The receptor comes from a female donor in good health, enrolled as a control in a pregnancy study. This specimen consisted of peripheral blood, obtained in the first trimester of pregnancy. The CDR3: CASKVLGGSNEKLFF. CDR3 DNA: TGTGCCAGCAAGGTGTTAGGGGGCTCTAATGAAAAACTGTTTTTT.